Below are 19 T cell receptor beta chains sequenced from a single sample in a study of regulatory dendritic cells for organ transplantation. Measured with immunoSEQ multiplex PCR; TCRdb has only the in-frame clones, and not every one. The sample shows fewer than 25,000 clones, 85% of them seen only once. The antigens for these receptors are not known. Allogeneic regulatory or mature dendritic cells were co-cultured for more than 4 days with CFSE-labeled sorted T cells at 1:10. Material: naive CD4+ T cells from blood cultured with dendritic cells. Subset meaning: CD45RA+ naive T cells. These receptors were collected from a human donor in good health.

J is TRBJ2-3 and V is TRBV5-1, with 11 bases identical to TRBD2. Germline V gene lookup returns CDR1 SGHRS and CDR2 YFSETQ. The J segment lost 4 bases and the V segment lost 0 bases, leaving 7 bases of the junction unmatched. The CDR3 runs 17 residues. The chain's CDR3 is CASSLVTSGRGADTQYF. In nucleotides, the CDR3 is TGCGCCAGCAGCTTGGTTACTAGCGGGAGAGGGGCAGATACGCAGTATTTT.

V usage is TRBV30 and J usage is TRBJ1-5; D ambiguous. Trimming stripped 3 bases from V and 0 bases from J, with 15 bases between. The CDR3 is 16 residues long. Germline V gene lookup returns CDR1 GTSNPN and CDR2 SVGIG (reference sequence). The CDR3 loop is CAWRARNWDSNQPQHF. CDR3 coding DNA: TGTGCCTGGAGAGCAAGGAATTGGGATAGCAATCAGCCCCAGCATTTT.

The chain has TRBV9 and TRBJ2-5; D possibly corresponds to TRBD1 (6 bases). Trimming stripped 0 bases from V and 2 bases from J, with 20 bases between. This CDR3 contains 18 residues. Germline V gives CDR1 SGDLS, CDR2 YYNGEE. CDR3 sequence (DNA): TGTGCCAGCAGCGTAGCGGATCGCGTGGGGGCGCGTCAAGAGACCCAGTACTTC. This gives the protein CASSVADRVGARQETQYF.

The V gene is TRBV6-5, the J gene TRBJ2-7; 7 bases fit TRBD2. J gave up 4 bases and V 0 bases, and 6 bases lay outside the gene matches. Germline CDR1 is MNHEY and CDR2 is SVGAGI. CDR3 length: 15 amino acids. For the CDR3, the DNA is TGTGCCAGCAGTTACTCACCGGGAGGCGTATACGAGCAGTACTTC. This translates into CASSYSPGGVYEQYF.

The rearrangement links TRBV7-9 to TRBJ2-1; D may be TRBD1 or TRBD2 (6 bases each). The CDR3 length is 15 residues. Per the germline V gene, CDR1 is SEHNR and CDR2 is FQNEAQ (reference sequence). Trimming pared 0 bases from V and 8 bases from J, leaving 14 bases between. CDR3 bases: TGTGCCAGCAGCTTAGCGGCTCGGAGGGGGGATGAGCAGTTCTTC. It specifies CASSLAARRGDEQFF.

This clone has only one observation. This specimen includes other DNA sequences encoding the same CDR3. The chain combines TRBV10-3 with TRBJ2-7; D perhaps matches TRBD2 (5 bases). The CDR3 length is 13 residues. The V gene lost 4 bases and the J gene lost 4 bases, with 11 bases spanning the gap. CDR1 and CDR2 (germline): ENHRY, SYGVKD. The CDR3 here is CAISAGRAYEQYF. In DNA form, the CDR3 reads TGTGCCATCAGTGCGGGGAGAGCTTACGAGCAGTACTTC.

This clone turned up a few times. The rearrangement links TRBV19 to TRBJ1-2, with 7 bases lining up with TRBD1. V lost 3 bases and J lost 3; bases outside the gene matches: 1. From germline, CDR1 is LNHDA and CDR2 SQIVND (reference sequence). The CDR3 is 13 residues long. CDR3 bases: TGTGCCAGTAGTATCACAGGGGACTATGGCTACACCTTC. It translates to CASSITGDYGYTF.

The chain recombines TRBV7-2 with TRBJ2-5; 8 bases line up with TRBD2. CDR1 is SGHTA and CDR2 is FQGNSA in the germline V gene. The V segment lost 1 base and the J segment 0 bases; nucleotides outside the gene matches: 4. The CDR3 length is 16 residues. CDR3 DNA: TGTGCCAGCAGCTTAGTAAGCGGGGGTTACCAAGAGACCCAGTACTTC. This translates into CASSLVSGGYQETQYF.

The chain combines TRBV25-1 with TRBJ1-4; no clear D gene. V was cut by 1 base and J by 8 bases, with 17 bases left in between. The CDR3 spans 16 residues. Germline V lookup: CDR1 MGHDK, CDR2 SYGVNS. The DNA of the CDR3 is TGTGCCAGCAGTGAATTGAGTAAGGGCCTGAGGGAAAAACTGTTTTTT. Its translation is CASSELSKGLREKLFF.

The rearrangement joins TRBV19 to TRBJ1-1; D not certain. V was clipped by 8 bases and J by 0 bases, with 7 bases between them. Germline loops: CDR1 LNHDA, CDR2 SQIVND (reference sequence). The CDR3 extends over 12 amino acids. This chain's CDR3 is CASGFLNTEAFF. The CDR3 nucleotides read TGTGCCAGTGGGTTCTTGAACACTGAAGCTTTCTTT.

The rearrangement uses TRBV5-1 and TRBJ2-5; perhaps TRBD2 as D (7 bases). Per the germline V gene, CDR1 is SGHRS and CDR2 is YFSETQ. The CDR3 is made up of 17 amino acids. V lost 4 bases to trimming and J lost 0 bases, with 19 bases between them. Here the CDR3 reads CASSRGGASWYQETQYF. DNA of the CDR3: TGCGCCAGCAGCCGAGGGGGGGCCTCTTGGTACCAAGAGACCCAGTACTTC.

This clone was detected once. This CDR3 reads CASSYSILRGSYGYTF. CDR3 coding DNA: TGTGCCAGCAGTTACTCTATTCTCCGGGGGAGCTATGGCTACACCTTC. The genes are TRBV6-5 and TRBJ1-2, with D perhaps matching TRBD1 (5 bases). CDR1 is MNHEY, CDR2 SVGAGI, per germline. Trimming took 0 bases from V and 4 from J, leaving 15 bases between them. This CDR3 is built from 16 residues.

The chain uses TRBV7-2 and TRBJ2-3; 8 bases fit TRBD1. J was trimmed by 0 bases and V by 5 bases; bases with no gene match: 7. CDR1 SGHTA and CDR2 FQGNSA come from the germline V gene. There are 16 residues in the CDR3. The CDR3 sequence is CASSQTGGRSTDTQYF. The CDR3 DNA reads TGTGCCAGCAGCCAAACAGGGGGTAGAAGCACAGATACGCAGTATTTT. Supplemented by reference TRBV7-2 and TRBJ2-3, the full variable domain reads GAGVSQSPSNKVTEKGKDVELRCDPISGHTALYWYRQSLGQGLEFLIYFQGNSAPDKSGLPSDRFSAERTGGSVSTLTIQRTQQEDSAVYLCASSQTGGRSTDTQYFGPGTRLTVL.

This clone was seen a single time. The CDR3 nucleotides read TGTGCCAGTAGTATCGGGACAGAAACAGATACGCAGTATTTT. It encodes CASSIGTETDTQYF. The chain carries TRBV19 and TRBJ2-3; 7 nucleotides align to TRBD1. Germline CDR1 reads LNHDA; CDR2 reads SQIVND (reference sequence). Trimming removed 3 bases from V and 3 bases from J; junction bases left unmatched: 3. This CDR3 comprises 14 residues.

CDR3 residues: CASSVGGQDTGELFF. The CDR3 nucleotides are TGTGCCAGCAGCGTAGGCGGACAAGACACCGGGGAGCTGTTTTTT. This chain joins TRBV9 and TRBJ2-2; TRBD1 is a possible D gene (5 bases). The CDR3 extends over 15 amino acids. CDR1 is SGDLS, CDR2 YYNGEE, per germline. Trimming left V 0 bases short and J 3 bases short, with 9 bases between.

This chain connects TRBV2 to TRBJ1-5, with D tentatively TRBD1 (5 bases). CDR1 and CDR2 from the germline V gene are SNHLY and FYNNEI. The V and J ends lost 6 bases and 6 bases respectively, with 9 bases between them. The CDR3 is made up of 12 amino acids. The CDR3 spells CASRQDSQPQHF. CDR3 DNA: TGTGCCAGCAGACAGGATTCTCAGCCCCAGCATTTT. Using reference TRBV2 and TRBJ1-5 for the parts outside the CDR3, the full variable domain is EPEVTQTPSHQVTQMGQEVILRCVPISNHLYFYWYRQILGQKVEFLVSFYNNEISEKSEIFDDQFSVERPDGSNFTLKIRSTKLEDSAMYFCASRQDSQPQHFGDGTRLSIL.

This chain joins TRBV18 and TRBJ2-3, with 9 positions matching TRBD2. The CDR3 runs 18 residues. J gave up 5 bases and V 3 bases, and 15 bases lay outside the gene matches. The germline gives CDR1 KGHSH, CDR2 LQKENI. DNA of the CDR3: TGTGCCAGCTCACCCCTCCCCGGGACTAGCTACACTAAAGATACGCAGTATTTT. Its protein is CASSPLPGTSYTKDTQYF.

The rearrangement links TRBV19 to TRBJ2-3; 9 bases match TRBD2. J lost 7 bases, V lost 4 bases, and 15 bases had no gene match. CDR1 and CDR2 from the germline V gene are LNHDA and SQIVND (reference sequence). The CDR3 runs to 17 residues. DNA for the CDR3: TGTGCCAGTAGTACGCGCTCACGTGCGGGGGGGCCGAATACGCAGTATTTT. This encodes CASSTRSRAGGPNTQYF.

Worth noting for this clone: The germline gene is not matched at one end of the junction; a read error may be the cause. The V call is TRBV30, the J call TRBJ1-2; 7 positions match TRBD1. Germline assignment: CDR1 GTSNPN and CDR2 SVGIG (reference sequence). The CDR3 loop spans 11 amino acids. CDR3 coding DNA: TGTGCCTGGAGGGGGGACTGGGGACAGCACTTC. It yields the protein CAWRGDWGQHF.